This T cell receptor (beta chain) stems from a study of blood T cell repertoires in COVID-19. Overall study: Both acute and convalescent COVID-19 samples were obtained from the United States, Italy and Spain.

The CDR3 totals 16 residues. V trimming: 6 bases; J trimming: 7 bases; junction bases outside the gene matches: 11. Looked up from germline, CDR1 is MNHEY and CDR2 is SVGAGI. Only in-frame clones appear in the TCRdb table, and some are missing; sequencing was by immunoSEQ multiplex PCR. The data hold 200,000 to 250,000 clones, with 70% to 85% observed a single time. This clonotype was sampled from a woman aged 55-69 years who had recovered from COVID-19. The specimen sequenced was PBMCs or T cells enriched from blood (not recorded which). The J gene is TRBJ2-7, the V gene TRBV6-5, with 14 bases that match TRBD2. This chain's CDR3 is CASRYKGLAGAGEQYF. In DNA form, the CDR3 reads TGTGCCAGCAGGTACAAGGGACTAGCGGGAGCCGGGGAGCAGTACTTC.